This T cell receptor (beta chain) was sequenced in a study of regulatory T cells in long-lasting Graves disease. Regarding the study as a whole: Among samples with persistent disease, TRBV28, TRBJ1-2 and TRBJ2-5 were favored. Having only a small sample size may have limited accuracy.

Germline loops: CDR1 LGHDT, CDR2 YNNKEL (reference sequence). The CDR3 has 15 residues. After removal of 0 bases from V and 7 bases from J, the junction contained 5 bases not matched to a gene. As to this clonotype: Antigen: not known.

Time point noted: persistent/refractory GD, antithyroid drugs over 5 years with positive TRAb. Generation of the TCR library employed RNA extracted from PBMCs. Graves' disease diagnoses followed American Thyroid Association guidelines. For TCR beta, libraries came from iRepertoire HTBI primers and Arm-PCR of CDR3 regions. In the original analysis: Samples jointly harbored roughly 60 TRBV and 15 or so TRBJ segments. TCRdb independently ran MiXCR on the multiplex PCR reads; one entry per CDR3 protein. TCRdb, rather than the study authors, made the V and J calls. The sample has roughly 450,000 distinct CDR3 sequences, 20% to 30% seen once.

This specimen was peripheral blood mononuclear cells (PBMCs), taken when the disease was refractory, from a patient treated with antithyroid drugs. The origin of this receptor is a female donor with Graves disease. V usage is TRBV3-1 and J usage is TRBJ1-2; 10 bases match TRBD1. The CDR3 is CASSQEGQGLGGYTF. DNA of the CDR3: TGTGCCAGCAGCCAAGAGGGACAGGGGCTAGGTGGCTACACCTTC. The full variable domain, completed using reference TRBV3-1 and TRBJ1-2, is DTAVSQTPKYLVTQMGNDKSIKCEQNLGHDTMYWYKQDSKKFLKIMFSYNNKELIINETVPNRFSPKSPDKAHLNLHINSLELGDSAVYFCASSQEGQGLGGYTFGSGTRLTVV.